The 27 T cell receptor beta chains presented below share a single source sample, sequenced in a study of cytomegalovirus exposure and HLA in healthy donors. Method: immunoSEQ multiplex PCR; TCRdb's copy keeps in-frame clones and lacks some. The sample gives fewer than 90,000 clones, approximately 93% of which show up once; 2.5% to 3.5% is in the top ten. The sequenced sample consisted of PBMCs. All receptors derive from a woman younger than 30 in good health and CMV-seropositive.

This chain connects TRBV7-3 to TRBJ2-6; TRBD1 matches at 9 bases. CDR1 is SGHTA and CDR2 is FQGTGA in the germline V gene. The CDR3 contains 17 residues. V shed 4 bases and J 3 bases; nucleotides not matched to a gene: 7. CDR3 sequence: CASSWGQGLGGANVLTF. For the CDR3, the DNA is TGTGCCAGCAGCTGGGGACAGGGCCTAGGTGGGGCCAACGTCCTGACTTTC. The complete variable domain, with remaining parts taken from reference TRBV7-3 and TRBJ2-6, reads GAGVSQTPSNKVTEKGKYVELRCDPISGHTALYWYRQSLGQGPEFLIYFQGTGAADDSGLPNDRFFAVRPEGSVSTLKIQRTERGDSAVYLCASSWGQGLGGANVLTFGAGSRLTVL.

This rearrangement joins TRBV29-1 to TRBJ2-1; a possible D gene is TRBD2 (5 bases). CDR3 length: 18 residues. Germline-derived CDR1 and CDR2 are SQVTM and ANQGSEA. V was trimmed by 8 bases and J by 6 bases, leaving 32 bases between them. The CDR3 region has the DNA TGCAGCCAATTCGGGCAGGACTCACCTCCTCCCTTACCCAATGAGCAGTTCTTC. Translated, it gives CSQFGQDSPPPLPNEQFF.

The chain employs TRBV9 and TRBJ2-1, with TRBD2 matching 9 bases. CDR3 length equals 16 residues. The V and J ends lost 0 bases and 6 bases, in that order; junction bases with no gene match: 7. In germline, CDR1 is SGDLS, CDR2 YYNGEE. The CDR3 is CASSVDASGMANEQFF. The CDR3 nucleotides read TGTGCCAGCAGCGTAGACGCTAGCGGGATGGCCAATGAGCAGTTCTTC.

CDR3 amino acids: CASSQQGFTYGYTF. The CDR3 DNA follows: TGTGCCAGCAGCCAACAGGGTTTCACCTATGGCTACACCTTC. The chain uses TRBV14 and TRBJ1-2, with D possibly being TRBD1 (5 bases). Germline loops: CDR1 SGHDN, CDR2 FVKESK. With 2 bases removed from V and 4 bases from J, the gap between germline ends came to 11 bases. This CDR3 comprises 14 residues.

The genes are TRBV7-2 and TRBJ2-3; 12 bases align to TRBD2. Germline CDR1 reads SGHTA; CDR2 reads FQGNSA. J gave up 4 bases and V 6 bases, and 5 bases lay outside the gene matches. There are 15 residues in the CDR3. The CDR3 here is CASSPSGGAADTQYF. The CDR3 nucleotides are TGTGCCAGCAGTCCTAGCGGGGGGGCCGCAGATACGCAGTATTTT.

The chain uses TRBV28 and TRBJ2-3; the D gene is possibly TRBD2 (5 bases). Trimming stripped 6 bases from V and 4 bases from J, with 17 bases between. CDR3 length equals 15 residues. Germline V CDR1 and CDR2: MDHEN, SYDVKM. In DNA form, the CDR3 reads TGTGCCAGCAGCCTCTTTGGGTACGGGGCAGATACGCAGTATTTT. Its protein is CASSLFGYGADTQYF.

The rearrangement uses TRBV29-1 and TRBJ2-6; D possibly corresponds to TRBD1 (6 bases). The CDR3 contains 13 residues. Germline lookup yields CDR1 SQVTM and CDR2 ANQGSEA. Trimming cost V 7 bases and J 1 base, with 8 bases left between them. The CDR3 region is CSAGTSGANVLTF. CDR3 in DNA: TGCAGCGCCGGGACATCTGGGGCCAACGTCCTGACTTTC.

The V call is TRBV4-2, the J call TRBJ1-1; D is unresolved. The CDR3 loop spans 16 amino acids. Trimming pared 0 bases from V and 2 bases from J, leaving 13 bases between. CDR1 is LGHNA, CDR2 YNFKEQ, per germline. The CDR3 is CASSQEVGDLNTEAFF. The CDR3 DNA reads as TGTGCCAGCAGCCAAGAGGTCGGAGACTTAAACACTGAAGCTTTCTTT.

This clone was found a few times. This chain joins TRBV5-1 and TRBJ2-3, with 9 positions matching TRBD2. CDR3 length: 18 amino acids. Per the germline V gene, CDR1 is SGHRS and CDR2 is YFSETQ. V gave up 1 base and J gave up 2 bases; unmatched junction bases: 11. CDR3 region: CASSLLPSGEIVTDTQYF. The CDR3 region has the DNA TGCGCCAGCAGCTTGCTCCCTAGCGGGGAGATAGTCACAGATACGCAGTATTTT.

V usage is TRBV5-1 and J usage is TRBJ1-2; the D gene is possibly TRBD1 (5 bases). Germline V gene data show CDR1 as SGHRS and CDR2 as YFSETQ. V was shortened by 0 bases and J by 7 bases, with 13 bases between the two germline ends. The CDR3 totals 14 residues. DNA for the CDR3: TGCGCCAGCAGCTTGGAACCAGGGAATGTTGGCTACACCTTC. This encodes CASSLEPGNVGYTF.

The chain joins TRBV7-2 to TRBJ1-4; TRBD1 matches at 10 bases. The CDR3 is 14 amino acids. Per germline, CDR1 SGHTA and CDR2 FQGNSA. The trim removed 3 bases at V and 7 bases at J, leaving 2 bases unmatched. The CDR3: CASSLTGGLEKLFF. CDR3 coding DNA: TGTGCCAGCAGCTTGACAGGGGGCCTTGAAAAACTGTTTTTT. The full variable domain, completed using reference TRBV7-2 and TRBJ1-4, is GAGVSQSPSNKVTEKGKDVELRCDPISGHTALYWYRQSLGQGLEFLIYFQGNSAPDKSGLPSDRFSAERTGGSVSTLTIQRTQQEDSAVYLCASSLTGGLEKLFFGSGTQLSVL.

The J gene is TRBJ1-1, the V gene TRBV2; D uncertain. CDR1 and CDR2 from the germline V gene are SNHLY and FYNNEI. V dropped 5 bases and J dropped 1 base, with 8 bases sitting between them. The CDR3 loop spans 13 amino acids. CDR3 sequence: CASSKAGNTEAFF. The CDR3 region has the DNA TGTGCCAGCAGTAAGGCGGGGAACACTGAAGCTTTCTTT.

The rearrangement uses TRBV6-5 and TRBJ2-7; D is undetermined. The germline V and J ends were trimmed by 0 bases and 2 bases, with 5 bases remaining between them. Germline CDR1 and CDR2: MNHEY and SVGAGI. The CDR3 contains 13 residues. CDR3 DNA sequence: TGTGCCAGCAGTTACTCGGGCCCCTACGAGCAGTACTTC. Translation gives CASSYSGPYEQYF.

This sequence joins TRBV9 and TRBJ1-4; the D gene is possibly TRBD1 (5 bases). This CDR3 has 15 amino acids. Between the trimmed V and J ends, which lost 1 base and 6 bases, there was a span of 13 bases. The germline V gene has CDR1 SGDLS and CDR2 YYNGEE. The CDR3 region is CASSVTGRTDEKLFF. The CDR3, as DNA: TGTGCCAGCAGCGTAACAGGCCGGACGGATGAAAAACTGTTTTTT.

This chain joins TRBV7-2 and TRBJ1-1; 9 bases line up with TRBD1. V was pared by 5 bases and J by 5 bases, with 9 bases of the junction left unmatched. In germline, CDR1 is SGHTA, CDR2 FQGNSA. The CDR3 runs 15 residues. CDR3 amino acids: CASSLYRGLGTEAFF. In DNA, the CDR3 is TGTGCCAGCAGCCTTTACAGGGGGCTGGGTACTGAAGCTTTCTTT.

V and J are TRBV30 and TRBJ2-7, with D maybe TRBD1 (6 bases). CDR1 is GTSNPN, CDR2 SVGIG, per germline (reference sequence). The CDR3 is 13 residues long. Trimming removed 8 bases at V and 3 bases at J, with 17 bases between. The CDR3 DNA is TGTGCCGGGAAAACGGGACACATCTACGAGCAGTACTTC. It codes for CAGKTGHIYEQYF.

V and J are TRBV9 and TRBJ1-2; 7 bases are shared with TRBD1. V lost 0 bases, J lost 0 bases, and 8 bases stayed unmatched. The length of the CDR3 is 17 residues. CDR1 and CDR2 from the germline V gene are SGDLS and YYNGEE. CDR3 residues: CASSVGLGTEANYGYTF. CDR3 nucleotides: TGTGCCAGCAGCGTAGGACTGGGGACAGAAGCTAACTATGGCTACACCTTC.

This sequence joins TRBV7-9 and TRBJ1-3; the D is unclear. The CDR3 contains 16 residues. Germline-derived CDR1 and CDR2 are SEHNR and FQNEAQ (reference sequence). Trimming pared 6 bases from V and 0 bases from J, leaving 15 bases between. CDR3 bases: TGTGCCAGCAGGGCTCTCCGGGAGAGCTCTGGAAACACCATATATTTT. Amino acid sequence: CASRALRESSGNTIYF.

CDR3 region: CASTPGLAGNYEQYF. DNA for the CDR3: TGTGCCAGTACCCCCGGGCTAGCGGGGAATTACGAGCAGTACTTC. The rearrangement uses TRBV19 and TRBJ2-7; TRBD2 aligns across 9 bases. Germline loops: CDR1 LNHDA, CDR2 SQIVND (reference sequence). V shed 7 bases and J 4 bases; nucleotides not matched to a gene: 11. The CDR3 length is 15 residues.

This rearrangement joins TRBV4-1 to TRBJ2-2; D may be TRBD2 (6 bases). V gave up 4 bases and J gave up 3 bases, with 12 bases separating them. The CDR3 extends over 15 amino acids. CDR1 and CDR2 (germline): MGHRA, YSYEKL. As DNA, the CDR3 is TGCGCCAGCAGCCGCGGGGAGGCGGACACCGGGGAGCTGTTTTTT. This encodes CASSRGEADTGELFF.

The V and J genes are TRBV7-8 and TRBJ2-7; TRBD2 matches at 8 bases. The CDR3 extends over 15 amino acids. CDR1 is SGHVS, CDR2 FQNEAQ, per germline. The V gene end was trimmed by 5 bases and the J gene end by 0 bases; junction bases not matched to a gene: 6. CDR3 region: CASSPGGSRSYEQYF. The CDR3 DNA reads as TGTGCCAGCAGCCCGGGGGGGTCTCGCTCCTACGAGCAGTACTTC.

CDR3 protein: CASSNLRGFGYTF. The CDR3 nucleotides read TGTGCCAGCAGCAACCTTCGGGGATTCGGCTACACCTTC. The chain combines TRBV7-3 with TRBJ1-2; D is uncertain. V gave up 5 bases and J gave up 8 bases, with 15 bases separating them. Germline V lookup: CDR1 SGHTA, CDR2 FQGTGA. The CDR3 is 13 residues long.

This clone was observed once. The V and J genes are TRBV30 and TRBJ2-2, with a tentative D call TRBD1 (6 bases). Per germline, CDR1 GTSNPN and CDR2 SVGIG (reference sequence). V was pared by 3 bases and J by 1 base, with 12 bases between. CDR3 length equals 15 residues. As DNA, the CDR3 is TGTGCCTGGAGCCTTGGGACAAGGAACACCGGGGAGCTGTTTTTT. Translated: CAWSLGTRNTGELFF.

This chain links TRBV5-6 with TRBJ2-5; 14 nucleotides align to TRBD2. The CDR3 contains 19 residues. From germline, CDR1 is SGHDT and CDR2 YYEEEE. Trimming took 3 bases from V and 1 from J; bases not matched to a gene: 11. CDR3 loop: CASSSPEGLAGARQETQYF. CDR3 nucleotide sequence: TGTGCCAGCAGCTCCCCTGAGGGACTAGCGGGGGCACGCCAAGAGACCCAGTACTTC. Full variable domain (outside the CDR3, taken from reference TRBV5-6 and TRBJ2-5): DAGVTQSPTHLIKTRGQQVTLRCSPKSGHDTVSWYQQALGQGPQFIFQYYEEEERQRGNFPDRFSGHQFPNYSSELNVNALLLGDSALYLCASSSPEGLAGARQETQYFGPGTRLLVL.

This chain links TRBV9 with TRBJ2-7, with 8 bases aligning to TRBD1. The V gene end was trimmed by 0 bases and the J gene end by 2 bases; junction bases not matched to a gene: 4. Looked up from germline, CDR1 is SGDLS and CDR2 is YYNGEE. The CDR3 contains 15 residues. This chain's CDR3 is CASSVGTGGTYEQYF. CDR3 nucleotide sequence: TGTGCCAGCAGCGTAGGAACAGGGGGTACCTACGAGCAGTACTTC.

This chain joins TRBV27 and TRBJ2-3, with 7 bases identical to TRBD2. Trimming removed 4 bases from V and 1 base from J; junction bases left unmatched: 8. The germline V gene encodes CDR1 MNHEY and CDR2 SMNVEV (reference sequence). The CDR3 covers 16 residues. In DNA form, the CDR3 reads TGTGCCAGCAGTTCTATACGGGAGGTGGGCACAGATACGCAGTATTTT. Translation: CASSSIREVGTDTQYF.

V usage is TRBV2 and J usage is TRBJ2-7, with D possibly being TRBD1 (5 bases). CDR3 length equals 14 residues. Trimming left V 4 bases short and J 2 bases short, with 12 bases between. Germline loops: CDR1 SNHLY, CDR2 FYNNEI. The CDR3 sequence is CASSVDLGPYEQYF. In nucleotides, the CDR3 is TGTGCCAGCAGTGTGGATCTGGGGCCCTACGAGCAGTACTTC.